The source of this T cell receptor (beta chain) is a study of glioma-infiltrating T cells after dendritic cell vaccination. The CDR3 length is 14 residues. Germline values: CDR1 MNHNY, CDR2 SVGAGI (reference sequence). The trim removed 5 bases at V and 4 bases at J, leaving 5 bases unmatched. Libraries were prepared by immunoSEQ multiplex PCR; TCRdb keeps only in-frame clonotypes and omits some of them. The data hold about 100,000 clones, with around three quarters observed a single time. This specimen was blood, taken before dendritic cell vaccination. This receptor was obtained from a human donor with glioblastoma. V usage is TRBV6-6 and J usage is TRBJ1-2; 9 bases are a match to TRBD1. Here the CDR3 reads CASSDRGGSYGYTF. Written as DNA, the CDR3 is TGTGCCAGCAGTGACAGGGGGGGAAGCTATGGCTACACCTTC.